This T cell receptor (beta chain) was profiled in a study of PD-1 blockade in classical Hodgkin lymphoma. Trimming took 8 bases from V and 5 from J; bases not matched to a gene: 7. The V gene's germline CDR1 is LNHDA and CDR2 SQIVND (reference sequence). This CDR3 has 14 amino acids. With respect to this clone: Its antigen is unidentified.

General observations from the study: Compared with healthy donors, newly diagnosed patients reportedly showed lower baseline TCR diversity. It was among complete responders that baseline diversity resembled that of newly diagnosed patients. Individuals initiating nivolumab under 1 year after ASCT were excluded.

Time point indicated: cycle 4 day 1 (C4D1), after around six weeks of nivolumab. Relapse after autologous stem cell transplantation occurred in every patient, and brentuximab vedotin exposure varied. Isolation of CD8+ T cells from thawed PBMCs used magnetic negative selection. Patients showed best responses of complete response, partial response or progressive disease. Profiling relied on immunoSEQ multiplex PCR, and the TCRdb table lists in-frame clones only, not all of them. The repertoire holds some 20,000 clones, about 80% seen once, with around 7% in the top ten. The sample here was CD8+ T cells from blood, taken before the fourth cycle of nivolumab. This sequence was found in a human donor with classical Hodgkin lymphoma. V gene TRBV19 combines with J gene TRBJ2-2; 8 positions agree with TRBD2. CDR3 sequence: CASGGGLGTGELFF. The CDR3 DNA is TGTGCCAGTGGCGGGGGGCTGGGGACCGGGGAGCTGTTTTTT. Complete variable domain (other parts from reference TRBV19 and TRBJ2-2): DGGITQSPKYLFRKEGQNVTLSCEQNLNHDAMYWYRQDPGQGLRLIYYSQIVNDFQKGDIAEGYSVSREKKESFPLTVTSAQKNPTAFYLCASGGGLGTGELFFGEGSRLTVL.